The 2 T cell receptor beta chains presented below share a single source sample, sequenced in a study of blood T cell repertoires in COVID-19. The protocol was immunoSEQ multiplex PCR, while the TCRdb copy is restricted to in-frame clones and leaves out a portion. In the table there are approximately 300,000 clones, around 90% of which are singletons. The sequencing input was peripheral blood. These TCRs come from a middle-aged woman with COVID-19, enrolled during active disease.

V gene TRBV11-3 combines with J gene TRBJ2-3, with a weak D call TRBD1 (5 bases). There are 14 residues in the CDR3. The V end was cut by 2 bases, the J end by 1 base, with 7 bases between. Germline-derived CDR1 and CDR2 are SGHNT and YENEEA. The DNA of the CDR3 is TGTGCCAGCAGCTTAAAACAGGGCACAGATACGCAGTATTTT. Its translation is CASSLKQGTDTQYF.

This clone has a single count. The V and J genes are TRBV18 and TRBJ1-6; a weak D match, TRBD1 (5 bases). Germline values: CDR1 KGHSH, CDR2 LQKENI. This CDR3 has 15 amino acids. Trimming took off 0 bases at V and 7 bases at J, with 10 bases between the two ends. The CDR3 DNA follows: TGTGCCAGCTCACCACCGCAGGGAGGCAATTCACCCCTCCACTTT. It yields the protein CASSPPQGGNSPLHF.